Reported below is one T cell receptor (beta chain). What it binds is unknown. Generated by immunoSEQ multiplex PCR, the TCRdb table keeps only in-frame clones and is missing some. This sample has about 99,000 clones; approximately 89% occur once, and the top ten carry 8% to 9%. The sample is drawn from a study of T cell responses to AZD1222 COVID-19 vaccine. Across the study: Recipients boosted at about 4 weeks or about 12 weeks are pooled. Points from the study as a whole: Across the whole spike, CD4 TCRs peaked at regions 160-218 and 743-854. Nearly half of the spike-specific TCRs reportedly recognize variant regions that carry no mutations.

Germline values: CDR1 SGHAT, CDR2 FQNNGV. The J segment lost 7 bases and the V segment lost 1 base, leaving 5 bases of the junction unmatched. CDR3 length: 16 amino acids. The chain couples TRBV11-2 to TRBJ2-1; 12 nucleotides agree with TRBD2. Sequenced here: peripheral blood, sampled on day 0 of AZD1222 vaccination. This TCR was sampled from an adult in good health. The CDR3 sequence: CASSLVPGLAGNEQFF. The DNA for the CDR3 is TGTGCCAGCAGCTTAGTACCGGGACTAGCGGGTAATGAGCAGTTCTTC.